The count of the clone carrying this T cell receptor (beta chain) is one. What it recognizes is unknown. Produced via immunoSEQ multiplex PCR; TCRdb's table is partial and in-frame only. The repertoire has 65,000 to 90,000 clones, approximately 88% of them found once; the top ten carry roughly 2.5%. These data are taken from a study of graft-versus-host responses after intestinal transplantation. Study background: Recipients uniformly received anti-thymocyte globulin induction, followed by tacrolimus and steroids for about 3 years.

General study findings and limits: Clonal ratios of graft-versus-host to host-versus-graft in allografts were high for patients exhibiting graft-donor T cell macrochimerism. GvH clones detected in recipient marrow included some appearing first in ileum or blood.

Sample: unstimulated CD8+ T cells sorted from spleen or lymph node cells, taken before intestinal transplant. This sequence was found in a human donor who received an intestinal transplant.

The CDR3 region is CASSLATRGSDTQYF. CDR3 bases: TGTGCCAGCAGCTTGGCAACTAGAGGGTCAGATACGCAGTATTTT. The rearrangement uses TRBV5-4 and TRBJ2-3; possible D gene TRBD2, 5 bases. Trimming took 0 bases from V and 4 from J, leaving 12 bases between them. CDR1 SGHNT and CDR2 YYREEE come from the germline V gene (reference sequence). The CDR3 loop spans 15 amino acids.